The 31 T cell receptor beta chains reported below all come from one sample, sequenced in a study of CD8+CD57+ T cells in acquired aplastic anemia. Genomic DNA acted as the template from which TCR beta VDJ combination and CDR3 sequence profiling were carried out. TCRdb reprocessed the reads via MiXCR and lists one record per CDR3 protein. This table holds about 210,000 distinct CDR3 sequences, approximately 35% found once. Sequences were obtained from sorted CD4+, CD8+, or CD8+CD57+ T cells (not recorded which) from PBMCs. The receptors originated from a human donor in good health, serving as a control.

Turning to this clonotype: One end of the junction is discordant with germline, which a read error may explain. V is TRBV12-3 or TRBV12-4 and J is TRBJ1-3; the D is unclear. The CDR3 runs 12 residues. The CDR3 nucleotides read TGTGCCAGCAGCCTGAAGTGGAACACCATACATTTT. Encoded protein: CASSLKWNTIHF.

The V and J genes are TRBV7-9 and TRBJ2-3; D call uncertain. Per the germline V gene, CDR1 is SEHNR and CDR2 is FQNEAQ (reference sequence). With 2 bases removed from V and 2 bases from J, the gap between germline ends came to 5 bases. This CDR3 contains 13 residues. CDR3 region: CASSLPATDTQYF. CDR3 bases: TGTGCCAGCAGCTTACCGGCCACAGATACGCAGTATTTT.

The chain uses TRBV2 and TRBJ1-5; no firm D call. The CDR3 totals 12 residues. Trimming left V 5 bases short and J 10 bases short, with 12 bases between. The germline gives CDR1 SNHLY, CDR2 FYNNEI. CDR3 in DNA: TGTGCCAGCAGTTATGGTCGTTTTCCCCAGCATTTT. Protein sequence: CASSYGRFPQHF.

This clonotype was counted a few times. Since a much larger clone is just one base distant, this may be a read error. The gene calls are TRBV2 and TRBJ2-1; a possible D gene is TRBD2 (5 bases). The CDR3 length is 13 residues. The V gene's germline CDR1 is SNHLY and CDR2 FYNNEI. The chain's CDR3 is CASSGGPYSEQFF. The CDR3 coding sequence is TGTGCCAGCAGTGGCGGGCCCTACAGTGAGCAGTTCTTC.

The table lists this clonotype with many counts. The chain employs TRBV19 and TRBJ2-7; D unresolved. V was cut by 1 base and J by 2 bases, with 9 bases left in between. Germline V gene sequence: CDR1 LNHDA, CDR2 SQIVND (reference sequence). The CDR3 sequence is 14 residues long. In DNA, the CDR3 is TGTGCCAGTAGTATAGCACAGATACCCTACGAGCAGTACTTC. It codes for CASSIAQIPYEQYF.

This chain links TRBV11-2 with TRBJ1-1; TRBD1 matches at 7 bases. CDR3 size: 15 residues. Germline V gene sequence: CDR1 SGHAT, CDR2 FQNNGV. With V trimmed by 0 bases and J by 6 bases, 7 bases remained unmatched. This CDR3 reads CASSLDLAGGSEAFF. CDR3 coding DNA: TGTGCCAGCAGCTTAGATCTAGCAGGGGGTTCTGAAGCTTTCTTT. The full variable domain, in which reference TRBV11-2 and TRBJ1-1 provide the parts outside the CDR3, is EAGVAQSPRYKIIEKRQSVAFWCNPISGHATLYWYQQILGQGPKLLIQFQNNGVVDDSQLPKDRFSAERLKGVDSTLKIQPAKLEDSAVYLCASSLDLAGGSEAFFGQGTRLTVV.

This clonotype was counted at least ten times. This chain uses TRBV5-1 with TRBJ1-2; D not certain. CDR3 length equals 14 residues. Trimming took off 4 bases at V and 3 bases at J, with 13 bases between the two ends. CDR1 and CDR2 from the germline V gene are SGHRS and YFSETQ. CDR3 coding DNA: TGCGCCAGCAGCCCGGGCCGGAGGGACTATGGCTACACCTTC. Its translation: CASSPGRRDYGYTF.

The chain couples TRBV30 to TRBJ2-3, with D possibly matching TRBD1 (8 bases). CDR3 length: 15 residues. The V gene's germline CDR1 is GTSNPN and CDR2 SVGIG (reference sequence). With 3 bases removed from V and 2 bases from J, the gap between germline ends came to 15 bases. The CDR3 DNA reads as TGTGCCTGGAGCCGGACAGGGAGGGACACAGATACGCAGTATTTT. It translates to CAWSRTGRDTDTQYF.

This clonotype appeared a few times. The chain recombines TRBV4-1 with TRBJ1-2, with a possible D match to TRBD1 (5 bases). Germline V gene data show CDR1 as MGHRA and CDR2 as YSYEKL. Trimming took 4 bases from V and 2 from J, leaving 11 bases between them. There are 14 residues in the CDR3. In nucleotides, the CDR3 is TGCGCCAGCAGCCTCCGAAGGGACAACTATGGCTACACCTTC. This encodes CASSLRRDNYGYTF.

The genes are TRBV4-1 and TRBJ2-2; D is unresolved. This CDR3 spans 16 amino acids. The germline CDR1 and CDR2 sequences are MGHRA and YSYEKL. V was cut by 0 bases and J by 1 base, with 9 bases left in between. The CDR3, as DNA: TGCGCCAGCAGCCAAGATAGGGCAGGGAACACCGGGGAGCTGTTTTTT. Its protein is CASSQDRAGNTGELFF.

This chain's CDR3 is CAISETRANEQFF. CDR3 in DNA: TGTGCCATATCCGAGACCAGGGCCAATGAGCAGTTCTTC. The genes are TRBV10-3 and TRBJ2-1, with D perhaps matching TRBD1 (5 bases). This CDR3 is built from 13 residues. Between the trimmed V and J ends, which lost 9 bases and 6 bases, there was a span of 15 bases. The germline CDR1 and CDR2 sequences are ENHRY and SYGVKD.

The chain couples TRBV2 to TRBJ2-7; 9 bases line up with TRBD1. Germline V gene data show CDR1 as SNHLY and CDR2 as FYNNEI. V trimming: 6 bases; J trimming: 2 bases; junction bases outside the gene matches: 5. There are 14 residues in the CDR3. CDR3 DNA sequence: TGTGCCAGCAGACTCGGGACAGGGACCTACGAGCAGTACTTC. It encodes CASRLGTGTYEQYF.

The chain uses TRBV29-1 and TRBJ1-1; D is unclear. Trimming stripped 5 bases from V and 6 bases from J, with 10 bases between. Germline lookup yields CDR1 SQVTM and CDR2 ANQGSEA. CDR3 length: 11 amino acids. The CDR3 protein is CSVMSEAEAFF. The CDR3 DNA reads TGCAGCGTTATGTCGGAGGCTGAAGCTTTCTTT.

This clonotype was detected only a few times. The chain is built from TRBV30 and TRBJ1-6; D is uncertain. The ends were cut back, 8 bases at V and 7 bases at J, with 18 bases in the middle. The length of the CDR3 is 14 residues. CDR1 is GTSNPN and CDR2 is SVGIG in the germline V gene (reference sequence). The CDR3 DNA reads as TGTGCCCGTCAATCCGGACGGGAGAATTCACCCCTCCACTTT. Translation gives CARQSGRENSPLHF. Combining the CDR3 with reference TRBV30 and TRBJ1-6 gives the whole variable domain SQTIHQWPATLVQPVGSPLSLECTVEGTSNPNLYWYRQAAGRGLQLLFYSVGIGQISSEVPQNLSASRPQDRQFILSSKKLLLSDSGFYLCARQSGRENSPLHFGNGTRLTVT.

This clonotype has more than one count but fewer than ten. V usage is TRBV18 and J usage is TRBJ1-2; D uncertain. Trimming cost V 3 bases and J 0 bases, with 5 bases left between them. The CDR3 spans 13 residues. The V gene's germline CDR1 is KGHSH and CDR2 LQKENI. CDR3 in amino acids: CASSPTANYGYTF. CDR3 coding DNA: TGTGCCAGCTCACCGACGGCTAACTATGGCTACACCTTC.

The chain recombines TRBV7-8 with TRBJ2-2; D gene uncertain. Germline V lookup: CDR1 SGHVS, CDR2 FQNEAQ. This CDR3 contains 10 residues. The V end lost 5 bases, the J end lost 9 bases, and 4 bases lay between the germline ends. This CDR3 reads CASSPRELFF. The CDR3 coding sequence is TGTGCCAGCAGCCCCAGGGAGCTGTTTTTT.

This clonotype was seen ten or more times. The rearrangement links TRBV19 to TRBJ2-7, with D maybe TRBD1 (6 bases). The CDR3 is 15 residues long. The germline V gene encodes CDR1 LNHDA and CDR2 SQIVND (reference sequence). Between the trimmed V and J ends, which lost 5 bases and 2 bases, there was a span of 16 bases. The CDR3 region has the DNA TGTGCCAGTAGTTCCGCCGGACAGATAACCTACGAGCAGTACTTC. Protein: CASSSAGQITYEQYF.

This clonotype has a count of ten or more. The chain uses TRBV11-2 and TRBJ1-2; possibly TRBD1 for D (5 bases). V was shortened by 4 bases and J by 10 bases, with 10 bases between the two germline ends. Per the germline V gene, CDR1 is SGHAT and CDR2 is FQNNGV. CDR3 size: 11 residues. The CDR3 region has the DNA TGTGCCAGCAGCTCAAGACAGTACTACACCTTC. Translation: CASSSRQYYTF.

The genes are TRBV5-1 and TRBJ1-1; D call uncertain. The CDR3 is made up of 14 amino acids. CDR1 SGHRS and CDR2 YFSETQ come from the germline V gene. Deletions cut 4 bases from V and 4 bases from J, with 14 bases between. The CDR3 region is CASSPEKVTTEAFF. In nucleotides, the CDR3 is TGCGCCAGCAGCCCGGAAAAGGTTACCACTGAAGCTTTCTTT.

This chain uses TRBV29-1 with TRBJ1-2, with TRBD1 matching 7 bases. CDR1 is SQVTM, CDR2 ANQGSEA, per germline. V lost 6 bases and J lost 5; bases outside the gene matches: 6. This CDR3 contains 12 residues. CDR3 in DNA: TGCAGCGTGACCGGGACAGTATATGGCTACACCTTC. As protein: CSVTGTVYGYTF.

This clonotype was found many times. V usage is TRBV13 and J usage is TRBJ1-6; D is perhaps TRBD1 (5 bases). The CDR3 is 17 residues long. The V gene lost 4 bases and the J gene lost 7 bases, with 20 bases spanning the gap. CDR1 is PRHDT, CDR2 FYEKMQ, per germline (reference sequence). This chain's CDR3 is CASSSKPWGSGNSPLHF. For the CDR3, the DNA is TGTGCCAGCAGCTCGAAGCCTTGGGGGTCGGGAAATTCACCCCTCCACTTT.

The CDR3 here is CASSAFLEAEGAFF. The CDR3, as DNA: TGTGCCAGCAGTGCCTTTTTGGAGGCCGAGGGAGCTTTCTTT. The V call is TRBV2, the J call TRBJ1-1; D unresolved. Germline V gene data show CDR1 as SNHLY and CDR2 as FYNNEI. The germline V and J ends were trimmed by 4 bases and 10 bases, with 19 bases remaining between them. The CDR3 covers 14 residues.

This clonotype was seen repeatedly, ten times or more. V usage is TRBV11-2 and J usage is TRBJ1-1, with D hard to call. This CDR3 contains 13 residues. Trimming took 1 base from V and 7 from J, leaving 10 bases between them. The germline CDR1 and CDR2 sequences are SGHAT and FQNNGV. CDR3 protein: CASSLGSQIEAFF. For the CDR3, the DNA is TGTGCCAGCAGCTTAGGGTCACAGATTGAAGCTTTCTTT.

V is TRBV18 and J is TRBJ2-7; 13 bases match TRBD2. CDR3 size: 18 residues. Germline values: CDR1 KGHSH, CDR2 LQKENI. V trimming: 1 base; J trimming: 2 bases; junction bases outside the gene matches: 8. The CDR3 DNA reads as TGTGCCAGCTCACCACAACGGACTAGCGGGAGTTCCCCCTACGAGCAGTACTTC. This encodes CASSPQRTSGSSPYEQYF.

In this sample, this clonotype turned up many times. The rearrangement joins TRBV6-5 to TRBJ2-7; 8 bases line up with TRBD2. Germline CDR1 reads MNHEY; CDR2 reads SVGAGI. V shed 2 bases and J 1 base; nucleotides not matched to a gene: 7. The CDR3 sequence is 16 residues long. For the CDR3, the DNA is TGTGCCAGCAGTTACCTGCGAGCGGGGGCTTCCTACGAGCAGTACTTC. Translation gives CASSYLRAGASYEQYF.

There are many counts of this clonotype. The chain couples TRBV6-1 to TRBJ2-3; tentatively, D is TRBD1 or TRBD2 (5 bases each). Germline V gives CDR1 MNHNS, CDR2 SASEGT. V was pared by 6 bases and J by 4 bases, with 20 bases between. This CDR3 is 16 amino acids long. CDR3 DNA sequence: TGTGCCAGCAGGCAGTCCGGGACGCTGACGTCAGATACGCAGTATTTT. It yields the protein CASRQSGTLTSDTQYF.

This clonotype was seen many times. V is TRBV27 and J is TRBJ1-6, with a tentative D call TRBD1 (5 bases). The CDR3 runs 13 residues. Trimming took off 5 bases at V and 8 bases at J, with 10 bases between the two ends. CDR1 is MNHEY, CDR2 SMNVEV, per germline (reference sequence). The CDR3 DNA sequence: TGTGCCAGCAGTGAGGGACGCCATTCACCCCTCCACTTT. It codes for CASSEGRHSPLHF.

This clonotype was counted ten times or more. V usage is TRBV20-1 and J usage is TRBJ1-5; D is possibly TRBD1 (5 bases). The CDR3 consists of 15 residues. V lost 3 bases, J lost 6 bases, and 18 bases lay in between. Germline V CDR1 and CDR2: DFQATT, SNEGSKA (reference sequence). The CDR3 spells CSASYSGQGGQPQHF. CDR3 sequence (DNA): TGCAGTGCTAGCTACAGTGGCCAGGGTGGTCAGCCCCAGCATTTT.

The CDR3 is CASSLIHGDTQHF. DNA for the CDR3: TGTGCCAGCAGTTTAATACACGGGGATACGCAGCATTTT. V and J are TRBV12-3 or TRBV12-4 and TRBJ2-3; no firm D call. The DNA end favors TRBJ1-5, so the J call may be wrong. This CDR3 is 13 amino acids long.

This clonotype appeared once. The gene calls are TRBV20-1 and TRBJ2-5; D gene uncertain. The germline V and J ends were trimmed by 3 bases and 1 base, with 6 bases remaining between them. The germline CDR1 and CDR2 sequences are DFQATT and SNEGSKA (reference sequence). The CDR3 length is 12 residues. CDR3 residues: CSARFIQETQYF. Here the CDR3 DNA reads TGCAGTGCTAGGTTCATCCAAGAGACCCAGTACTTC.

For this clonotype: This may be a read error, as it is one base from a much larger clone. The chain recombines TRBV7-8 with TRBJ1-2; no clear D gene. CDR3 length equals 14 residues. The V gene's germline CDR1 is SGHVS and CDR2 FQNEAQ. DNA for the CDR3: TGTGCCAGCAGCTTAGATAAAGGGAACTATGGCTACGCCTTC. Translated: CASSLDKGNYGYAF.